Each of the 25 T cell receptor beta chains below was sequenced from the same sample in a study of beta chain features in type 1 diabetes. The authors reverse transcribed all of the isolated RNA, so sequencing captured expressed TCRB transcripts. Assay: immunoSEQ multiplex PCR; the TCRdb copy retains only in-frame clones and omits some. The sample shows about 160,000 clones, 7.8% of them seen only once. These TCRs are of unknown antigen specificity. Study-wide points: Shortening that was moderate but significant affected the TCRB CDR3s of Type 1 diabetes patients in all four CD4+ subsets.

The sequenced sample was central memory CD4+ T cells from blood. The receptors come from a woman aged 40 to 55 with type 1 diabetes.

With respect to this clone: The sample carries other DNA sequences with the same CDR3. This chain joins TRBV7-9 and TRBJ1-1; D possibly corresponds to TRBD1 (5 bases). In germline, CDR1 is SEHNR, CDR2 FQNEAQ (reference sequence). V dropped 4 bases and J dropped 4 bases, with 10 bases sitting between them. This CDR3 contains 13 residues. The DNA for the CDR3 is TGTGCCAGCAGCTCCTCCGGGGGCACTGAAGCTTTCTTT. It codes for CASSSSGGTEAFF.

This clone has only one observation. This chain connects TRBV11-2 to TRBJ1-6; D is ambiguous. The germline V gene encodes CDR1 SGHAT and CDR2 FQNNGV. V lost 0 bases and J 7 bases, leaving 19 bases between the germline ends. The CDR3 spans 18 residues. The chain's CDR3 is CASSLDLYGSRGNSPLHF. The CDR3 bases are TGTGCCAGCAGCTTAGATCTGTATGGATCCCGAGGGAATTCACCCCTCCACTTT. Full variable domain (rest looked up from reference TRBV11-2 and TRBJ1-6): EAGVAQSPRYKIIEKRQSVAFWCNPISGHATLYWYQQILGQGPKLLIQFQNNGVVDDSQLPKDRFSAERLKGVDSTLKIQPAKLEDSAVYLCASSLDLYGSRGNSPLHFGNGTRLTVT.

The rearrangement uses TRBV4-3 and TRBJ2-7; D call uncertain. Trimming shortened V by 2 bases and J by 6 bases, and 17 bases separated the two germline ends. From germline, CDR1 is LGHNA and CDR2 YSLEER. The CDR3 sequence is 15 residues long. Written as DNA, the CDR3 is TGCGCCAGCAGCCAACAATGGCGGCCGCCGGGCGAGCAGTACTTC. Its protein is CASSQQWRPPGEQYF.

This clone has more than one count but fewer than ten. This chain uses TRBV27 with TRBJ1-6; D possibly corresponds to TRBD1 (5 bases). This CDR3 comprises 14 residues. The ends were cut back, 2 bases at V and 6 bases at J, with 8 bases in the middle. CDR1 MNHEY and CDR2 SMNVEV come from the germline V gene (reference sequence). Here the CDR3 DNA reads TGTGCCAGCAGTTTAGGGCAGGGTAATTCACCCCTCCACTTT. Translation: CASSLGQGNSPLHF.

The chain carries TRBV18 and TRBJ2-6, with unresolved D. Germline V lookup: CDR1 KGHSH, CDR2 LQKENI. V was cut by 3 bases and J by 0 bases, with 6 bases left in between. The CDR3 is 15 amino acids. CDR3 DNA sequence: TGTGCCAGCTCACCTCAGGACTCTGGGGCCAACGTCCTGACTTTC. Translating it yields CASSPQDSGANVLTF. The full variable domain, its missing parts supplied by reference TRBV18 and TRBJ2-6, is NAGVMQNPRHLVRRRGQEARLRCSPMKGHSHVYWYRQLPEEGLKFMVYLQKENIIDESGMPKERFSAEFPKEGPSILRIQQVVRGDSAAYFCASSPQDSGANVLTFGAGSRLTVL.

V gene TRBV7-2 combines with J gene TRBJ1-2; the D is unclear. The CDR3 is 14 amino acids. The germline CDR1 and CDR2 sequences are SGHTA and FQGNSA. The ends were cut back, 4 bases at V and 4 bases at J, with 13 bases in the middle. The CDR3 DNA reads TGTGCCAGCAGCTCCTTGGACGGACTCTATGGCTACACCTTC. It codes for CASSSLDGLYGYTF.

The rearrangement links TRBV18 to TRBJ1-5; 8 positions match TRBD1. This CDR3 is 15 amino acids long. The trim removed 3 bases at V and 3 bases at J, leaving 4 bases unmatched. Germline assignment: CDR1 KGHSH and CDR2 LQKENI. CDR3 DNA sequence: TGTGCCAGCTCACCGACAGGGGCCTTCAATCAGCCCCAGCATTTT. It yields the protein CASSPTGAFNQPQHF.

This clone was counted a few times. The chain is built from TRBV11-1 and TRBJ2-3; a weak D match, TRBD1 (5 bases). In germline, CDR1 is SGHAT, CDR2 FQDESV (reference sequence). V was shortened by 3 bases and J by 11 bases, with 12 bases between the two germline ends. This CDR3 contains 12 residues. The CDR3 protein is CASSFDIQGQYF. The CDR3 bases are TGTGCCAGCAGCTTCGACATCCAGGGGCAGTATTTT. The variable domain in full, with the rest retrieved from reference TRBV11-1 and TRBJ2-3, is EAEVAQSPRYKITEKSQAVAFWCDPISGHATLYWYRQILGQGPELLVQFQDESVVDDSQLPKDRFSAERLKGVDSTLKIQPAELGDSAMYLCASSFDIQGQYFGPGTRLTVL.

The sample holds a few counts of this clone. The gene calls are TRBV30 and TRBJ1-2; 7 bases are shared with TRBD1. The CDR3 has 14 amino acids. V was clipped by 0 bases and J by 6 bases; unmatched bases: 7. Germline V gene sequence: CDR1 GTSNPN, CDR2 SVGIG (reference sequence). The CDR3 loop is CAWSVDRSRDGYTF. The CDR3 bases are TGTGCCTGGAGTGTGGACAGGTCTAGGGATGGCTACACCTTC.

This chain joins TRBV9 and TRBJ2-7; D may be TRBD1 (5 bases). The V end lost 5 bases, the J end lost 5 bases, and 11 bases lay between the germline ends. Germline V gene sequence: CDR1 SGDLS, CDR2 YYNGEE. The CDR3 spans 12 residues. The CDR3 DNA reads TGTGCCAGCAGTTCCGAAGGGGACGAGCAGTACTTC. Translated: CASSSEGDEQYF.

The count of this clone is one. The chain uses TRBV7-6 and TRBJ1-3; TRBD1 is a possible D gene (5 bases). V was trimmed by 0 bases and J by 1 base, leaving 7 bases between them. The CDR3 loop spans 15 amino acids. Looked up from germline, CDR1 is SGHVS and CDR2 is FNYEAQ. CDR3 bases: TGTGCCAGCAGCTTAGCGCAGGGTTCTGGAAACACCATATATTTT. It codes for CASSLAQGSGNTIYF.

There are a few counts of this clone. V usage is TRBV2 and J usage is TRBJ1-4; the match to TRBD1 covers 7 bases. J gave up 5 bases and V 6 bases, and 6 bases lay outside the gene matches. Germline V gene sequence: CDR1 SNHLY, CDR2 FYNNEI. The CDR3 contains 14 residues. The CDR3 loop reads CASRGDSPNEKLFF. The CDR3 DNA sequence: TGTGCCAGCAGGGGGGACAGTCCGAATGAAAAACTGTTTTTT.

The chain employs TRBV9 and TRBJ2-3, with 8 bases fitting TRBD1. This CDR3 spans 15 amino acids. V gave up 6 bases and J gave up 0 bases; unmatched junction bases: 6. Germline assignment: CDR1 SGDLS and CDR2 YYNGEE. The CDR3 spells CASTSGGPSTDTQYF. CDR3 nucleotides: TGTGCCAGCACCTCAGGGGGCCCAAGCACAGATACGCAGTATTTT.

The chain has TRBV9 and TRBJ2-1; 10 bases are a match to TRBD2. The germline gives CDR1 SGDLS, CDR2 YYNGEE. Losses at the gene ends were 0 bases for V and 6 bases for J; bases not matched to a gene: 3. This CDR3 contains 15 residues. CDR3 coding DNA: TGTGCCAGCAGCGTAGGGTCTAGCGGGAGCAATGAGCAGTTCTTC. As protein: CASSVGSSGSNEQFF.

J is TRBJ2-3 and V is TRBV2, with D possibly TRBD2 on 5 matching bases. There are 16 residues in the CDR3. The V gene lost 6 bases and the J gene lost 2 bases, with 18 bases spanning the gap. CDR1 and CDR2 (germline): SNHLY, FYNNEI. The CDR3 region has the DNA TGTGCCAGCAGCCCCAGCGGCCTCTTTAACACAGATACGCAGTATTTT. It yields the protein CASSPSGLFNTDTQYF.

The chain has TRBV4-1 and TRBJ1-5, with D uncertain. The length of the CDR3 is 15 residues. V lost 3 bases, J lost 2 bases, and 11 bases lay in between. Germline V lookup: CDR1 MGHRA, CDR2 YSYEKL. The CDR3 sequence: CASSQPPGGNQPQHF. CDR3 DNA sequence: TGCGCCAGCAGCCAGCCTCCCGGGGGCAATCAGCCCCAGCATTTT.

The chain recombines TRBV18 with TRBJ1-2, with 8 bases identical to TRBD1. The CDR3 runs 14 residues. Germline V gene lookup returns CDR1 KGHSH and CDR2 LQKENI. V gave up 6 bases and J gave up 0 bases; unmatched junction bases: 3. The CDR3 bases are TGTGCCAGCTCCCCGGGACAGGCTAACTATGGCTACACCTTC. This gives the protein CASSPGQANYGYTF.

A few counts support this clone. J is TRBJ2-1 and V is TRBV9; D not certain. The CDR3 covers 15 residues. Germline V lookup: CDR1 SGDLS, CDR2 YYNGEE. V lost 1 base and J 0 bases, leaving 8 bases between the germline ends. The CDR3 DNA sequence: TGTGCCAGCAGCGTATACAGTAACTCCTACAATGAGCAGTTCTTC. This encodes CASSVYSNSYNEQFF.

The chain uses TRBV4-3 and TRBJ1-1; D call uncertain. From germline, CDR1 is LGHNA and CDR2 YSLEER. The CDR3 length is 14 residues. Between the trimmed V and J ends, which lost 2 bases and 0 bases, there was a span of 7 bases. The CDR3 sequence is CASSQRVMNTEAFF. The CDR3 DNA sequence: TGCGCCAGCAGCCAACGGGTCATGAACACTGAAGCTTTCTTT.

V gene TRBV7-2 combines with J gene TRBJ2-7, with 9 bases lining up with TRBD2. Germline V gene sequence: CDR1 SGHTA, CDR2 FQGNSA. There are 14 residues in the CDR3. V shed 3 bases and J 4 bases; nucleotides not matched to a gene: 4. CDR3 sequence: CASSFSGRGYEQYF. CDR3 DNA: TGTGCCAGCAGCTTTAGCGGGAGAGGATACGAGCAGTACTTC.

The V call is TRBV9, the J call TRBJ2-3, with TRBD2 identical over 8 bases. V dropped 4 bases and J dropped 3; count of bases not matched to a gene: 4. Germline loops: CDR1 SGDLS, CDR2 YYNGEE. The CDR3 spans 14 residues. Written as DNA, the CDR3 is TGTGCCAGCAGCCTCAGCGGGGGAACAGATACGCAGTATTTT. Translation: CASSLSGGTDTQYF.

The chain couples TRBV11-1 to TRBJ1-1; D remains unclear. CDR1 is SGHAT, CDR2 FQDESV, per germline (reference sequence). The CDR3 has 14 residues. Trimming took off 7 bases at V and 1 base at J, with 13 bases between the two ends. CDR3 nucleotide sequence: TGTGCCAGCACCTTCCTGTCGGGGAACACTGAAGCTTTCTTT. It specifies CASTFLSGNTEAFF.

This clone appeared a few times. This sequence joins TRBV5-4 and TRBJ2-5; the D gene is possibly TRBD1 (6 bases). CDR1 and CDR2 (germline): SGHNT, YYREEE (reference sequence). This CDR3 has 16 residues. The ends were cut back, 3 bases at V and 2 bases at J, with 17 bases in the middle. CDR3 nucleotide sequence: TGTGCCAGCAGCTCACTTGCGATCCAGGGGCAAGAGACCCAGTACTTC. Translating gives CASSSLAIQGQETQYF.

The chain carries TRBV2 and TRBJ1-2; 7 nucleotides match TRBD1. V lost 9 bases and J lost 8; bases outside the gene matches: 9. The CDR3 is made up of 12 amino acids. Germline loops: CDR1 SNHLY, CDR2 FYNNEI. The CDR3 nucleotides read TGTGCCAGTGGGGCGAGGGGGCAGGGCTACACCTTC. This gives the protein CASGARGQGYTF.

V gene TRBV7-3 combines with J gene TRBJ1-5; D unresolved. V lost 2 bases and J lost 7, with 12 bases in between. The CDR3 is 14 residues long. Germline V CDR1 and CDR2: SGHTA, FQGTGA. Here the CDR3 DNA reads TGTGCCAGCAGCTTAGGAGGGAAAGGGCAGCCCCAGCATTTT. This encodes CASSLGGKGQPQHF. Using reference TRBV7-3 and TRBJ1-5 for the parts outside the CDR3, the full variable domain is GAGVSQTPSNKVTEKGKYVELRCDPISGHTALYWYRQSLGQGPEFLIYFQGTGAADDSGLPNDRFFAVRPEGSVSTLKIQRTERGDSAVYLCASSLGGKGQPQHFGDGTRLSIL.